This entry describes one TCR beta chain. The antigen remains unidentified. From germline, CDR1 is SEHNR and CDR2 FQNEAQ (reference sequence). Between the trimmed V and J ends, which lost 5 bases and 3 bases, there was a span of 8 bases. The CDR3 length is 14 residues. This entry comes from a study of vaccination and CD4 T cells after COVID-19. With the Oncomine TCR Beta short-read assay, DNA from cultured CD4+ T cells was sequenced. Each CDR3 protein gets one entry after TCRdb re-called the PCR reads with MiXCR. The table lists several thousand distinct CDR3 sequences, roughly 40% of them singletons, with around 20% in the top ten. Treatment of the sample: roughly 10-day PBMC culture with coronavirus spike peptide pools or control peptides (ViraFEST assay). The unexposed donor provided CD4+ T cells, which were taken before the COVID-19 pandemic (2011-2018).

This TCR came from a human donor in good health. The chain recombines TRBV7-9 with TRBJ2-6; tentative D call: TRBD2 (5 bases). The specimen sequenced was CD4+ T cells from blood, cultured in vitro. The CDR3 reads CASSIRGGANVLTF. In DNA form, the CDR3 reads TGTGCCAGCAGCATACGGGGTGGGGCCAACGTCCTGACTTTC.